The T cell receptor (beta chain) under discussion was sequenced for a study of identical twins. General observations from the study: The study based its conclusions on cross-sectional statistical analysis and did not follow the same donors. Abundant beta clonotypes from cord blood bore fewer insertions; memory repertoires lacked this pattern. When twins shared out-of-frame alpha sequences, those sequences had excess low generation probability.

This clonotype turned up a few times. Its antigen is as yet unknown. The CDR3 consists of 14 residues. The ends were cut back, 3 bases at V and 1 base at J, with 6 bases in the middle. Looked up from germline, CDR1 is LGHNA and CDR2 is YNFKEQ. Using its own MiXCR run on the 5' RACE reads, TCRdb lists one record per CDR3 protein. The table has a few hundred thousand distinct CDR3 sequences, approximately 8.3% seen once. The same sample was also used in a study of yellow fever vaccine responses in identical twins.

This TCR was recovered from a woman aged 18-29 years in good health. Sequenced: CD8+ T cells sorted from blood. The V and J genes are TRBV4-2 and TRBJ2-2; D unresolved. The CDR3 nucleotides read TGTGCCAGCAGCCATGGGGAGAACACCGGGGAGCTGTTTTTT. It yields the protein CASSHGENTGELFF.